This entry lists 31 T cell receptor beta chains sequenced from one sample in a study of low-dose radiotherapy and immunotherapy resistance in tumors. Described time point: before trial treatment. A 20-cycle PCR with a constant-region primer and V-primer adapter amplified TCRs. TCRdb ran MiXCR on the reads and lists one entry per CDR3 protein. The data show tens of thousands of distinct CDR3 sequences, with about 10% seen just once and roughly 6.2% held by the top ten. The material was PBMCs, obtained before treatment. Every receptor here comes from a female donor with ovarian cancer.

This clonotype was detected ten times or more. The chain is built from TRBV20-1 and TRBJ1-2; D may be TRBD1 (6 bases). The CDR3 loop spans 8 amino acids. Germline V CDR1 and CDR2: DFQATT, SNEGSKA (reference sequence). The CDR3 loop is CFPRGGTF. CDR3 DNA: TGCTTTCCAAGGGGGGGGACCTTC.

This clonotype came up many times. The V and J genes are TRBV10-3 and TRBJ1-1, with TRBD1 as a possible D gene (5 bases). V was clipped by 6 bases and J by 6 bases, with 8 bases between them. The CDR3 spans 11 residues. The V gene's germline CDR1 is ENHRY and CDR2 SYGVKD. The CDR3 DNA sequence: TGTGCCATCAGCGACAGCTCTGAAGCTTTCTTT. As protein: CAISDSSEAFF.

This clonotype showed up many times. V is TRBV11-3 and J is TRBJ2-3; D unresolved. V was trimmed by 5 bases and J by 1 base, leaving 7 bases between them. Germline V CDR1 and CDR2: SGHNT, YENEEA. This CDR3 is 13 amino acids long. CDR3 loop: CASSVWGTDTQYF. Here the CDR3 DNA reads TGTGCCAGCAGCGTGTGGGGCACAGATACGCAGTATTTT.

This clonotype was seen at least ten times. The genes are TRBV29-1 and TRBJ1-2; D is perhaps TRBD1 (6 bases). CDR1 SQVTM and CDR2 ANQGSEA come from the germline V gene. CDR3 length: 13 residues. The V end lost 4 bases, the J end lost 0 bases, and 9 bases lay between the germline ends. As DNA, the CDR3 is TGCAGCGTTGGACAGGCGCCTAACTATGGCTACACCTTC. This sequence encodes CSVGQAPNYGYTF.

This clonotype was counted ten times or more. CDR3 loop: CASSLTERRNYGYTF. Written as DNA, the CDR3 is TGTGCCAGCAGTTTAACCGAGCGAAGGAACTATGGCTACACCTTC. J is TRBJ1-2 and V is TRBV12-3 or TRBV12-4, with no clear D. CDR3 length: 15 residues. The V end lost 2 bases, the J end lost 2 bases, and 12 bases lay between the germline ends.

In its sample, this clonotype was seen many times. The chain recombines TRBV5-1 with TRBJ1-1, with D possibly TRBD1 on 5 matching bases. V dropped 0 bases and J dropped 1 base, with 10 bases sitting between them. The length of the CDR3 is 15 residues. Germline CDR1 and CDR2: SGHRS and YFSETQ. The CDR3: CASSLVGDPNTEAFF. The CDR3, as DNA: TGCGCCAGCAGCTTGGTTGGGGACCCGAACACTGAAGCTTTCTTT.

This clonotype was counted many times. The CDR3 DNA sequence: TGTGCCAGCAGCGTAAGGGAGGTAGCGGGGGCCAACTCCTACGAGCAGTACTTC. The encoded protein is CASSVREVAGANSYEQYF. This chain connects TRBV4-2 to TRBJ2-7, with 9 nucleotides matching TRBD2. V trimming: 5 bases; J trimming: 0 bases; junction bases outside the gene matches: 14. Germline CDR1 reads LGHNA; CDR2 reads YNFKEQ. The CDR3 is made up of 18 amino acids.

The table lists this clonotype with many counts. The chain's CDR3 is CASSGQGRETQYF. The CDR3 nucleotides are TGTGCCAGCAGTGGACAGGGAAGAGAGACCCAGTACTTC. V gene TRBV2 combines with J gene TRBJ2-5, with TRBD1 identical over 7 bases. The germline V gene has CDR1 SNHLY and CDR2 FYNNEI. V lost 4 bases to trimming and J lost 4 bases; unmatched junction nucleotides: 3. The CDR3 is 13 residues long. The full variable domain, with the rest looked up from reference TRBV2 and TRBJ2-5, is EPEVTQTPSHQVTQMGQEVILRCVPISNHLYFYWYRQILGQKVEFLVSFYNNEISEKSEIFDDQFSVERPDGSNFTLKIRSTKLEDSAMYFCASSGQGRETQYFGPGTRLLVL.

This clonotype was recorded at least ten times. For the CDR3, the DNA is TGTGCCAGCAGTTTAGCCGCCAGGGATTTACCCTACGAGCAGTACTTC. Its translation: CASSLAARDLPYEQYF. The chain carries TRBV27 and TRBJ2-7; a possible D gene is TRBD1 (5 bases). The CDR3 loop spans 16 amino acids. Trimming stripped 2 bases from V and 2 bases from J, with 16 bases between. Per the germline V gene, CDR1 is MNHEY and CDR2 is SMNVEV (reference sequence).

This clonotype has a handful of counts. The CDR3, as DNA: TGCAGTGTGTTGGGGGAAGGCAATCAGCCCCAGCATTTT. Translation gives CSVLGEGNQPQHF. The genes are TRBV20-1 and TRBJ1-5; TRBD1 might be the D (5 bases). Germline CDR1 DFQATT, CDR2 SNEGSKA (reference sequence). The CDR3 runs to 13 residues. Trimming took off 7 bases at V and 2 bases at J, with 12 bases between the two ends.

This clonotype has a count of ten or more. This chain uses TRBV19 with TRBJ1-1; D may be TRBD1 (6 bases). Germline V CDR1 and CDR2: LNHDA, SQIVND (reference sequence). Trimming shortened V by 5 bases and J by 1 base, and 14 bases separated the two germline ends. The CDR3 loop spans 15 amino acids. CDR3 coding DNA: TGTGCCAGTAGTGCCCGCCCGGGGGCGAACACTGAAGCTTTCTTT. Its translation is CASSARPGANTEAFF. Full variable domain (missing parts from reference TRBV19 and TRBJ1-1): DGGITQSPKYLFRKEGQNVTLSCEQNLNHDAMYWYRQDPGQGLRLIYYSQIVNDFQKGDIAEGYSVSREKKESFPLTVTSAQKNPTAFYLCASSARPGANTEAFFGQGTRLTVV.

The J gene is TRBJ1-1, the V gene TRBV19; TRBD1 matches 7 bases. CDR3 length equals 16 residues. The trim removed 6 bases at V and 0 bases at J, leaving 10 bases unmatched. CDR1 LNHDA and CDR2 SQIVND come from the germline V gene (reference sequence). CDR3 loop: CASRAPTGIMNTEAFF. Here the CDR3 DNA reads TGTGCCAGTAGAGCGCCGACAGGGATCATGAACACTGAAGCTTTCTTT.

This clonotype was seen repeatedly, ten times or more. The chain couples TRBV6-6 to TRBJ1-1; TRBD1 is a possible D gene (6 bases). From germline, CDR1 is MNHNY and CDR2 SVGAGI (reference sequence). The CDR3 totals 12 residues. Deletions cut 5 bases from V and 7 bases from J, with 11 bases between. As DNA, the CDR3 is TGTGCCAGCAGTCCGGGGGCTATTGAAGCTTTCTTT. The encoded protein is CASSPGAIEAFF.

The sample holds many counts of this clonotype. The chain links TRBV20-1 to TRBJ1-5; 7 bases are shared with TRBD1. The CDR3 runs to 18 residues. The V gene end was trimmed by 0 bases and the J gene end by 2 bases; junction bases not matched to a gene: 13. Germline loops: CDR1 DFQATT, CDR2 SNEGSKA (reference sequence). CDR3 protein: CSARDKLGRGEGNQPQHF. CDR3 sequence (DNA): TGCAGTGCTAGAGATAAATTGGGCAGGGGGGAGGGCAATCAGCCCCAGCATTTT.

This clonotype was recorded at least ten times. The V call is TRBV7-2, the J call TRBJ2-4, with 11 bases identical to TRBD2. Germline V gene data show CDR1 as SGHTA and CDR2 as FQGNSA. The CDR3 has 16 residues. The trim removed 1 base at V and 8 bases at J, leaving 7 bases unmatched. This CDR3 is CASSLGTSGLSYIQYF. The CDR3 DNA reads TGTGCCAGCAGCTTAGGGACTAGCGGGCTCTCCTACATTCAGTACTTC.

This clonotype was counted many times. V is TRBV3-1 and J is TRBJ2-7, with D uncertain. The germline V gene encodes CDR1 LGHDT and CDR2 YNNKEL (reference sequence). Trimming cost V 3 bases and J 3 bases, with 9 bases left between them. CDR3 length: 13 residues. CDR3 in amino acids: CASSHDQGYEQYF. CDR3 DNA: TGTGCCAGCAGCCACGACCAAGGCTACGAGCAGTACTTC.

This clonotype was seen more than once but under ten times. The gene calls are TRBV4-1 and TRBJ2-1, with 11 bases aligning to TRBD2. The CDR3 length is 19 residues. CDR1 and CDR2 (germline): MGHRA, YSYEKL. Germline trimming cut 0 bases from V and 1 base from J; bases unmatched to any gene: 8. The CDR3 DNA reads as TGCGCCAGCAGCCAAGATGGGCTAGCGGGAGGCGGGTCCTACAATGAGCAGTTCTTC. This translates into CASSQDGLAGGGSYNEQFF.

This clonotype showed up many times. The CDR3 DNA reads as TGTGCCAGCAGTTCCGGGGCAGGGGGCAAGAGTGGCTACACCTTC. The encoded protein is CASSSGAGGKSGYTF. The rearrangement uses TRBV27 and TRBJ1-2; 8 bases align to TRBD1. The junction had 11 bases not matched to a gene; V was cut back by 4 bases and J by 7 bases. The length of the CDR3 is 15 residues. Germline loops: CDR1 MNHEY, CDR2 SMNVEV (reference sequence).

This clonotype has at least ten counts. The rearrangement uses TRBV6-4 and TRBJ2-1, with TRBD2 matching 10 bases. CDR1 and CDR2 (germline): MRHNA, SNTAGT. Trimming at V came to 4 bases and at J to 3 bases, leaving 0 bases not matched to a gene. The CDR3 consists of 14 residues. CDR3 DNA sequence: TGTGCCAGCAGTGCTAGCGGGGGCTACAATGAGCAGTTCTTC. It codes for CASSASGGYNEQFF.

This clonotype has more than one count but fewer than ten. The V gene is TRBV6-5, the J gene TRBJ2-1; tentative D call: TRBD1 (5 bases). From germline, CDR1 is MNHEY and CDR2 SVGAGI. CDR3 size: 16 residues. Deletions cut 4 bases from V and 0 bases from J, with 13 bases between. CDR3 sequence: CASSFFQGSSYNEQFF. CDR3 nucleotide sequence: TGTGCCAGCAGTTTCTTCCAGGGTAGCTCCTACAATGAGCAGTTCTTC.

This clonotype was detected many times. The chain recombines TRBV2 with TRBJ2-2; 8 bases align to TRBD2. The CDR3 is 19 amino acids. Germline V gives CDR1 SNHLY, CDR2 FYNNEI. After removal of 3 bases from V and 4 bases from J, the junction contained 16 bases not matched to a gene. CDR3 DNA sequence: TGTGCCAGCAGTGATCCCCCCGGGGGGCGGGGGGCTCGCACCGGGGAGCTGTTTTTT. Its protein is CASSDPPGGRGARTGELFF.

This clonotype has a count of ten or more. The rearrangement uses TRBV7-2 and TRBJ2-1; TRBD2 agrees at 10 bases. Per the germline V gene, CDR1 is SGHTA and CDR2 is FQGNSA. The CDR3 runs to 18 residues. V trimming: 5 bases; J trimming: 1 base; junction bases outside the gene matches: 11. DNA for the CDR3: TGTGCCAGCAGCCCCCGGCGGACTAGCGGACCGTCCTACAATGAGCAGTTCTTC. Translation: CASSPRRTSGPSYNEQFF.

This clonotype has at least ten counts. In DNA form, the CDR3 reads TGTGCCAGCAGTTCCTCGGGACTTCCAACAGATACGCAGTATTTT. Its protein is CASSSSGLPTDTQYF. This sequence joins TRBV3-1 and TRBJ2-3, with a weak D call TRBD2 (6 bases). V lost 6 bases and J lost 3, with 16 bases in between. The germline gives CDR1 LGHDT, CDR2 YNNKEL (reference sequence). This CDR3 spans 15 amino acids.

This clonotype was seen many times. V is TRBV30 and J is TRBJ2-7; D is undetermined. The V end lost 0 bases, the J end lost 7 bases, and 10 bases lay between the germline ends. The CDR3 spans 12 residues. Germline CDR1 GTSNPN, CDR2 SVGIG (reference sequence). The chain's CDR3 is CAWSVTIEEQYF. CDR3 sequence (DNA): TGTGCCTGGAGTGTTACGATTGAGGAGCAGTACTTC.

The table lists this clonotype with many counts. The gene calls are TRBV10-2 and TRBJ2-1, with 7 bases fitting TRBD2. Germline V gene sequence: CDR1 WSHSY, CDR2 SAAADI. This CDR3 region has 12 residues. J gave up 7 bases and V 5 bases, and 2 bases lay outside the gene matches. The CDR3 spells CASSPGLNEQFF. The CDR3 DNA follows: TGCGCCAGCAGTCCGGGACTAAATGAGCAGTTCTTC.

In this sample, this clonotype turned up many times. This chain connects TRBV28 to TRBJ2-1, with D possibly being TRBD2 (5 bases). V shed 4 bases and J shed 0 bases, with 13 bases lying between them. CDR1 and CDR2 (germline): MDHEN, SYDVKM. The CDR3 has 16 amino acids. The CDR3 DNA reads TGTGCCAGCAGTTCCTTCGCGGGTAGCTCCTACAATGAGCAGTTCTTC. Its translation is CASSSFAGSSYNEQFF. Complete variable domain (other parts from reference TRBV28 and TRBJ2-1): DVKVTQSSRYLVKRTGEKVFLECVQDMDHENMFWYRQDPGLGLRLIYFSYDVKMKEKGDIPEGYSVSREKKERFSLILESASTNQTSMYLCASSSFAGSSYNEQFFGPGTRLTVL.

J is TRBJ1-2 and V is TRBV5-1; unclear D gene. This CDR3 spans 14 amino acids. Germline V gene sequence: CDR1 SGHRS, CDR2 YFSETQ. V was cut by 0 bases and J by 4 bases, with 10 bases left in between. CDR3 sequence (DNA): TGCGCCAGCAGCTTGGAGGCGACGGCCTATGGCTACACCTTC. This translates into CASSLEATAYGYTF.

The rearrangement joins TRBV19 to TRBJ1-1; TRBD1 matches 12 bases. CDR3 length equals 14 residues. V trimming: 6 bases; J trimming: 6 bases; junction bases outside the gene matches: 5. Germline CDR1 is LNHDA and CDR2 is SQIVND (reference sequence). For the CDR3, the DNA is TGTGCCAGTAGACAACGGGACAGGGGGCCTGAAGCTTTCTTT. Protein: CASRQRDRGPEAFF.

This chain joins TRBV30 and TRBJ2-1, with D hard to call. This CDR3 has 11 amino acids. CDR1 GTSNPN and CDR2 SVGIG come from the germline V gene (reference sequence). Trimming removed 4 bases from V and 5 bases from J, with 6 bases in between. The CDR3 is CAWNLNNEQFF. In nucleotides, the CDR3 is TGTGCCTGGAACCTCAACAATGAGCAGTTCTTC.

This clonotype has a count of ten or more. The chain has TRBV5-1 and TRBJ2-5; D unresolved. The CDR3 is 11 amino acids. Germline CDR1 reads SGHRS; CDR2 reads YFSETQ. The germline V and J ends were trimmed by 5 bases and 3 bases, with 5 bases remaining between them. CDR3 in DNA: TGCGCCAGCAGGGCCAAAGAGACCCAGTACTTC. Protein: CASRAKETQYF.

This clonotype was counted at least ten times. The V call is TRBV5-5, the J call TRBJ1-5, with 9 bases matching TRBD1. J was trimmed by 4 bases and V by 0 bases; bases with no gene match: 2. Germline-derived CDR1 and CDR2 are SGHKS and YYEKEE (reference sequence). This CDR3 has 15 amino acids. DNA of the CDR3: TGTGCCAGCAGCTTGGAGGACAGGGGAAATCAGCCCCAGCATTTT. Translation gives CASSLEDRGNQPQHF.